This record covers a single T cell receptor beta chain. What it binds is unknown. This entry belongs to a study of T cell responses to AZD1222 COVID-19 vaccine. The method was immunoSEQ multiplex PCR; TCRdb's version includes in-frame clones alone and lacks a portion of them. The profile shows roughly 120,000 clones, roughly 93% of them singletons. Whole-study findings and limits: Across the whole spike, CD4 TCRs peaked at regions 160-218 and 743-854. In the spike-specific TCR repertoire, nearly half reportedly target unmutated variant regions.

Second doses at about 4 or about 12 weeks were pooled. The V segment lost 8 bases and the J segment 5 bases; nucleotides outside the gene matches: 11. CDR3 size: 15 residues. Germline lookup yields CDR1 LNHDA and CDR2 SQIVND (reference sequence). This TCR was recovered from an adult who received the AZD1222 COVID-19 vaccine. The chain employs TRBV19 and TRBJ1-1; 10 bases line up with TRBD1. The input for sequencing was peripheral blood, taken 28 days after the second AZD1222 dose. CDR3 DNA: TGTGCCAGTCGATTCCTGGGACAGGGGACGACTGAAGCTTTCTTT. It yields the protein CASRFLGQGTTEAFF. The entire variable domain, with the rest obtained from reference TRBV19 and TRBJ1-1, is as follows: DGGITQSPKYLFRKEGQNVTLSCEQNLNHDAMYWYRQDPGQGLRLIYYSQIVNDFQKGDIAEGYSVSREKKESFPLTVTSAQKNPTAFYLCASRFLGQGTTEAFFGQGTRLTVV.